This T cell receptor beta chain is from a study of blood T cell repertoires in COVID-19. The wider study: The origin of the acute and convalescent COVID-19 samples was the United States, Italy and Spain. PBMCs, B-cell-depleted T cells, or T cells provided the cDNA or gDNA that made up the material.

In the authors' workflow: By means of reference gene primer amplification, nucleated cell counts were estimated. The table came from immunoSEQ multiplex PCR; TCRdb's copy has only in-frame clones and leaves some out. The V and J calls and clone size are taken from that table; D and trimming were inferred from the DNA. The data show around 40,000 clones, 70% to 90% seen once. The CDR3 consists of 17 residues. V was cut by 0 bases and J by 2 bases, with 13 bases left in between. Germline CDR1 KGHSH, CDR2 LQKENI. The chain has TRBV18 and TRBJ2-2; TRBD2 is a possible D gene (6 bases). The clonotype originates from a human donor in a cohort sampled during active COVID-19. Material for sequencing was peripheral blood. DNA of the CDR3: TGTGCCAGCTCACCACCTGTCGCGGGACCAAACACCGGGGAGCTGTTTTTT. Translated, it gives CASSPPVAGPNTGELFF.